This paragraph covers one T cell receptor beta chain sequence. The CDR3 is 13 amino acids. Germline lookup yields CDR1 MNHEY and CDR2 SMNVEV (reference sequence). Trimming at V came to 5 bases and at J to 8 bases, leaving 6 bases not matched to a gene. This specimen belongs to a study of T cells in Graves' hyperthyroidism and ophthalmopathy. About the study: Before any treatment, at initial diagnosis, peripheral blood was collected.

Amplification of TCR beta CDR3 regions was performed using RNA transcripts as template. The study used the HTBI primer set for a first-round RT-PCR of the TCR CDR3. TCRdb itself ran the multiplex PCR reads through MiXCR, one entry per CDR3 protein. The table includes around 300,000 distinct CDR3 sequences, over 20% detected once. The chain recombines TRBV27 with TRBJ1-2; 9 bases agree with TRBD1. This receptor was identified in a man aged 30 to 39 with Graves' ophthalmopathy. Sequencing input: blood. The CDR3 nucleotides read TGTGCCAGCAGTGCCACAGGGGGCTTCGGCTACACCTTC. The encoded protein is CASSATGGFGYTF.